The 29 T cell receptor beta chains presented below share a single source sample, sequenced in a study of Tregs in tolerant kidney transplant recipients. Profiled with immunoSEQ multiplex PCR; TCRdb holds only in-frame clones, not every one. The repertoire holds about 69,000 clones, with approximately 88% as singletons. Sequenced here: CD4+ T cells from blood, sampled before the transplant. The receptors stem from a human donor who received a combined kidney and bone marrow transplant.

The rearrangement links TRBV18 to TRBJ2-2; D possibly corresponds to TRBD2 (5 bases). The CDR3 consists of 15 residues. CDR1 is KGHSH and CDR2 is LQKENI in the germline V gene. V shed 6 bases and J shed 4 bases, with 15 bases lying between them. The CDR3 nucleotides read TGTGCCAGCTCCAACCAGGAGACTATCACCGGGGAGCTGTTTTTT. This translates into CASSNQETITGELFF.

The chain couples TRBV7-3 to TRBJ2-3, with 9 nucleotides matching TRBD2. The CDR3 consists of 18 residues. V lost 0 bases to trimming and J lost 1 base; unmatched junction nucleotides: 8. Germline CDR1 reads SGHTA; CDR2 reads FQGTGA. DNA of the CDR3: TGTGCCAGCAGCTTAACGGGTAGCGGGAGACACGGCACAGATACGCAGTATTTT. Amino acids: CASSLTGSGRHGTDTQYF.

The V gene is TRBV6-5, the J gene TRBJ2-7; 9 nucleotides align to TRBD1. In germline, CDR1 is MNHEY, CDR2 SVGAGI. CDR3 length: 14 amino acids. Germline trimming cut 5 bases from V and 4 bases from J; bases unmatched to any gene: 6. For the CDR3, the DNA is TGTGCCAGCAGTGCGCCGGGACAGGGTTACGAGCAGTACTTC. It specifies CASSAPGQGYEQYF.

The V and J genes are TRBV5-1 and TRBJ2-5; possibly TRBD1 for D (7 bases). The germline V gene has CDR1 SGHRS and CDR2 YFSETQ. This CDR3 is built from 14 residues. Trimming shortened V by 8 bases and J by 2 bases, and 16 bases separated the two germline ends. DNA of the CDR3: TGCGCCAGGGGGTCGGGGGACAGTCAAGAGACCCAGTACTTC. Amino acid sequence: CARGSGDSQETQYF. The whole variable domain, remainder taken from reference TRBV5-1 and TRBJ2-5, is KAGVTQTPRYLIKTRGQQVTLSCSPISGHRSVSWYQQTPGQGLQFLFEYFSETQRNKGNFPGRFSGRQFSNSRSEMNVSTLELGDSALYLCARGSGDSQETQYFGPGTRLLVL.

The gene calls are TRBV19 and TRBJ1-1, with TRBD1 matching 7 bases. Germline CDR1 is LNHDA and CDR2 is SQIVND (reference sequence). The ends lost 5 bases at V and 1 base at J; junction bases unmatched: 10. The CDR3 has 16 amino acids. The CDR3 loop is CASSGKGAFWNTEAFF. The DNA of the CDR3 is TGTGCCAGTAGTGGGAAGGGGGCCTTTTGGAACACTGAAGCTTTCTTT.

V gene TRBV11-3 combines with J gene TRBJ2-5; tentatively, D is TRBD2 (5 bases). The ends were cut back, 6 bases at V and 5 bases at J, with 13 bases in the middle. Germline assignment: CDR1 SGHNT and CDR2 YENEEA. This CDR3 comprises 13 residues. The CDR3 nucleotides are TGTGCCAGCAGTTGGAGCCGGAGGGAGACCCAGTACTTC. Its translation is CASSWSRRETQYF.

V usage is TRBV14 and J usage is TRBJ2-3; 9 nucleotides agree with TRBD2. CDR3 length: 15 amino acids. With 6 bases clipped from V and 4 bases from J, the junction kept 8 bases outside the gene matches. Germline values: CDR1 SGHDN, CDR2 FVKESK. CDR3 in DNA: TGTGCCAGCAGGGGATTAGCGGGAGCCGCAGATACGCAGTATTTT. The encoded protein is CASRGLAGAADTQYF.

The V call is TRBV7-2, the J call TRBJ2-7, with 9 positions matching TRBD1. The germline CDR1 and CDR2 sequences are SGHTA and FQGNSA. J gave up 4 bases and V 6 bases, and 4 bases lay outside the gene matches. This CDR3 comprises 13 residues. The DNA for the CDR3 is TGTGCCAGCAGGGTGACAGGGGGTTACGAGCAGTACTTC. This codes for CASRVTGGYEQYF.

The rearrangement joins TRBV28 to TRBJ2-7; D remains ambiguous. Per germline, CDR1 MDHEN and CDR2 SYDVKM. The CDR3 runs to 13 residues. Deletions cut 3 bases from V and 2 bases from J, with 8 bases between. CDR3 loop: CASSFRSPYEQYF. The CDR3 DNA sequence: TGTGCCAGCAGTTTCCGGAGCCCCTACGAGCAGTACTTC.

The chain recombines TRBV18 with TRBJ2-3, with D maybe TRBD1 (6 bases). CDR1 KGHSH and CDR2 LQKENI come from the germline V gene. This CDR3 is built from 15 residues. Trimming cost V 0 bases and J 1 base, with 8 bases left between them. The CDR3 coding sequence is TGTGCCAGCTCACCACCGCCAGGGGGCACAGATACGCAGTATTTT. Translated, it gives CASSPPPGGTDTQYF.

This clone was recorded only once. The V call is TRBV6-1, the J call TRBJ2-6; the D gene is possibly TRBD1 (6 bases). Germline CDR1 reads MNHNS; CDR2 reads SASEGT. V gave up 2 bases and J gave up 0 bases, with 17 bases separating them. CDR3 length equals 19 residues. The CDR3 spells CASSERVGGVGSGANVLTF. CDR3 DNA: TGTGCCAGCAGTGAAAGAGTAGGGGGTGTAGGCTCTGGGGCCAACGTCCTGACTTTC.

The J gene is TRBJ2-1, the V gene TRBV7-3, with D possibly matching TRBD2 (5 bases). Germline lookup yields CDR1 SGHTA and CDR2 FQGTGA. Trimming pared 5 bases from V and 2 bases from J, leaving 10 bases between. This CDR3 contains 14 residues. The CDR3 DNA is TGTGCCAGCAGCCTCGACGGGACCTACAATGAGCAGTTCTTC. The encoded protein is CASSLDGTYNEQFF.

The chain joins TRBV11-2 to TRBJ2-1; 13 bases are a match to TRBD2. Looked up from germline, CDR1 is SGHAT and CDR2 is FQNNGV. The V gene end was trimmed by 5 bases and the J gene end by 4 bases; junction bases not matched to a gene: 5. The CDR3 length is 16 residues. The CDR3 protein is CASSQGLAGQYNEQFF. For the CDR3, the DNA is TGTGCCAGCAGCCAGGGACTAGCGGGACAATACAATGAGCAGTTCTTC.

The CDR3 coding sequence is TGTGCCAGCAGCTTCCGGACTAGCGGGAATGAGCAGTTCTTC. Residues: CASSFRTSGNEQFF. The V call is TRBV9, the J call TRBJ2-1; 11 nucleotides match TRBD2. The V gene end was trimmed by 4 bases and the J gene end by 7 bases; junction bases not matched to a gene: 4. The CDR3 is 14 residues long. Germline CDR1 SGDLS, CDR2 YYNGEE.

V gene TRBV2 combines with J gene TRBJ1-1; possible D gene TRBD1, 6 bases. This CDR3 has 16 residues. V lost 5 bases and J lost 2, with 18 bases in between. Germline CDR1 is SNHLY and CDR2 is FYNNEI. The CDR3 loop reads CASSRTQGIGNTEAFF. The CDR3 DNA sequence: TGTGCCAGCAGTCGAACTCAGGGGATCGGAAACACTGAAGCTTTCTTT.

This chain uses TRBV2 with TRBJ2-1; D may be TRBD2 (6 bases). CDR3 length equals 15 residues. V gave up 5 bases and J gave up 5 bases, with 16 bases separating them. Germline V gene sequence: CDR1 SNHLY, CDR2 FYNNEI. The DNA of the CDR3 is TGTGCCAGCAGTCCCCAGGGACTTGGAAACAATGAGCAGTTCTTC. Protein sequence: CASSPQGLGNNEQFF.

V gene TRBV7-2 combines with J gene TRBJ2-7; the D is unclear. The CDR3 contains 15 residues. Per germline, CDR1 SGHTA and CDR2 FQGNSA. Trimming took 5 bases from V and 0 from J, leaving 14 bases between them. CDR3 sequence (DNA): TGTGCCAGCAGCCGTCTACCGGTGAGCTCCTACGAGCAGTACTTC. Amino acid sequence: CASSRLPVSSYEQYF.

The table lists this clone with a count of one. The chain carries TRBV18 and TRBJ2-5, with D possibly TRBD2 on 6 matching bases. This CDR3 comprises 14 residues. Germline CDR1 is KGHSH and CDR2 is LQKENI. V was cut by 4 bases and J by 3 bases, with 12 bases left in between. Written as DNA, the CDR3 is TGTGCCAGCTCACAACCGGGACTTAAAGAGACCCAGTACTTC. Encoded protein: CASSQPGLKETQYF.

The chain has TRBV6-6 and TRBJ1-2, with 9 bases identical to TRBD1. Germline V gene sequence: CDR1 MNHNY, CDR2 SVGAGI (reference sequence). J lost 5 bases, V lost 0 bases, and 7 bases had no gene match. CDR3 size: 16 residues. The CDR3 sequence: CASSYSGQGEGYGYTF. The CDR3 nucleotides read TGTGCCAGCAGTTACTCGGGACAGGGCGAGGGGTATGGCTACACCTTC.

The rearrangement links TRBV27 to TRBJ2-3; TRBD2 aligns across 13 bases. The V segment lost 3 bases and the J segment 6 bases; nucleotides outside the gene matches: 6. This CDR3 has 16 amino acids. CDR1 MNHEY and CDR2 SMNVEV come from the germline V gene (reference sequence). DNA of the CDR3: TGTGCCAGCAGTTTGGGACTAGCGGGGTCGTGGGATACGCAGTATTTT. Protein: CASSLGLAGSWDTQYF.

The J gene is TRBJ2-3, the V gene TRBV5-1; D unclear. Trimming shortened V by 4 bases and J by 5 bases, and 17 bases separated the two germline ends. Germline V gives CDR1 SGHRS, CDR2 YFSETQ. The CDR3 extends over 15 amino acids. The CDR3 DNA reads as TGCGCCAGCAGCGTAGTCCGAGGCTTTAAAGATACGCAGTATTTT. Its translation is CASSVVRGFKDTQYF.

The CDR3 loop reads CASSSPGLAIDTQYF. The CDR3 coding sequence is TGTGCCAGCAGCTCGCCGGGACTAGCAATAGATACGCAGTATTTT. V gene TRBV7-2 combines with J gene TRBJ2-3, with 9 bases matching TRBD2. Trimming at V came to 4 bases and at J to 5 bases, leaving 7 bases not matched to a gene. The CDR3 length is 15 residues. Germline V gives CDR1 SGHTA, CDR2 FQGNSA.

This chain links TRBV4-1 with TRBJ2-2, with 7 positions matching TRBD1. With 4 bases clipped from V and 6 bases from J, the junction kept 8 bases outside the gene matches. The CDR3 length is 15 residues. Germline CDR1 is MGHRA and CDR2 is YSYEKL. The CDR3 sequence: CASSRGTAGSGELFF. The CDR3 nucleotides are TGCGCCAGCAGCCGGGGGACAGCAGGGTCCGGGGAGCTGTTTTTT.

The chain combines TRBV28 with TRBJ1-1; D gene ambiguous. CDR3 length: 13 amino acids. Looked up from germline, CDR1 is MDHEN and CDR2 is SYDVKM. V lost 3 bases, J lost 7 bases, and 12 bases lay in between. The CDR3: CASSLPATNEAFF. The CDR3 DNA reads TGTGCCAGCAGTTTGCCCGCTACTAATGAAGCTTTCTTT. Full variable domain (remainder filled in from reference TRBV28 and TRBJ1-1): DVKVTQSSRYLVKRTGEKVFLECVQDMDHENMFWYRQDPGLGLRLIYFSYDVKMKEKGDIPEGYSVSREKKERFSLILESASTNQTSMYLCASSLPATNEAFFGQGTRLTVV.

This chain links TRBV28 with TRBJ2-3; D not certain. The V gene's germline CDR1 is MDHEN and CDR2 SYDVKM. The CDR3 has 15 residues. Trimming took 2 bases from V and 0 from J, leaving 9 bases between them. The CDR3 DNA is TGTGCCAGCAGTTTAGGCGGAATCAGCACAGATACGCAGTATTTT. Amino acids: CASSLGGISTDTQYF.

The V and J genes are TRBV7-8 and TRBJ2-3; 10 nucleotides line up with TRBD1. Germline V gives CDR1 SGHVS, CDR2 FQNEAQ. With V trimmed by 5 bases and J by 3 bases, 2 bases remained unmatched. This CDR3 has 14 residues. The CDR3 region is CASSKDRGTDTQYF. DNA of the CDR3: TGTGCCAGCAGCAAGGACAGGGGGACAGATACGCAGTATTTT.

The chain has TRBV4-1 and TRBJ2-1, with 14 positions matching TRBD2. V dropped 1 base and J dropped 8; count of bases not matched to a gene: 7. The germline CDR1 and CDR2 sequences are MGHRA and YSYEKL. The CDR3 extends over 17 amino acids. The CDR3 DNA reads TGCGCCAGCAGCCAAGGGACTAGCGGGAGGAAGTTATATGAGCAGTTCTTC. It is translated as CASSQGTSGRKLYEQFF.

The CDR3 bases are TGTGCTAGTGGGTCTGGGACAGATAGCACAGATACGCAGTATTTT. Translation gives CASGSGTDSTDTQYF. The J gene is TRBJ2-3, the V gene TRBV12-5; TRBD1 matches 7 bases. This CDR3 has 15 residues. The J segment lost 0 bases and the V segment lost 6 bases, leaving 6 bases of the junction unmatched. CDR1 is LGHNT and CDR2 is FRNRAP in the germline V gene.

V usage is TRBV6-5 and J usage is TRBJ1-2; 7 bases agree with TRBD1. The CDR3 spans 13 residues. Germline CDR1 and CDR2: MNHEY and SVGAGI. J gave up 6 bases and V 8 bases, and 9 bases lay outside the gene matches. CDR3 residues: CASLSGTADGYTF. The CDR3 DNA reads TGTGCCAGCCTTTCCGGGACAGCTGATGGCTACACCTTC.